This record covers a single T cell receptor beta chain. These data are taken from a study of blood T cell repertoires in COVID-19. The germline V gene encodes CDR1 SEHNR and CDR2 FQNEAQ (reference sequence). The CDR3 is made up of 15 amino acids. Losses at the gene ends were 5 bases for V and 0 bases for J; bases not matched to a gene: 6. Using immunoSEQ multiplex PCR, the repertoire was profiled, and TCRdb retains in-frame clones only, with some absent. This table holds roughly 60,000 clones, 88% found once. Sequenced input: peripheral blood. V gene TRBV7-9 combines with J gene TRBJ1-1, with TRBD1 matching 7 bases. The receptor comes from a human donor in a cohort sampled during active COVID-19. The DNA of the CDR3 is TGTGCCAGCAGCCCCGCTCAGGGGGTGAACACTGAAGCTTTCTTT. Protein sequence: CASSPAQGVNTEAFF.